These 20 T cell receptor beta chains came from one sample sequenced in a study of identical twins (dated by TCRdb to 2016 to 2018). Library generation was performed with 5' RACE. Sequenced on an Illumina HiSeq 2000. The public reads were run again by TCRdb, first through fastp at Q25 and then through MiXCR, and only productive beta chains were kept. Identical CDR3 protein sequences are pooled into one entry, listed with their most common genes and DNA. The sample table holds hundreds of thousands of distinct CDR3 sequences, of which approximately 24% were seen once. The biggest ten clones account for 2.9% of the sample. These records were also assigned to another study, of T cells expressing NK-cell markers.

The source material was CD4+ T cells sorted from blood. These receptor sequences come from a woman aged 18 to 35 in good health.

The rearrangement joins TRBV20-1 to TRBJ2-1, with D possibly being TRBD1 (5 bases). CDR1 is DFQATT and CDR2 is SNEGSKA in the germline V gene (reference sequence). The CDR3 consists of 13 residues. V dropped 0 bases and J dropped 7 bases, with 10 bases sitting between them. The CDR3 coding sequence is TGCAGTGCTAGAGATACAGGAAGGAATGAGCAGTTCTTC. It codes for CSARDTGRNEQFF.

The chain recombines TRBV20-1 with TRBJ2-1, with TRBD2 matching over 12 bases. Losses at the gene ends were 3 bases for V and 6 bases for J; bases not matched to a gene: 9. This CDR3 spans 16 amino acids. Per germline, CDR1 DFQATT and CDR2 SNEGSKA (reference sequence). The DNA for the CDR3 is TGCAGTGCTAGGGAACTAGCGGGAGGACTCTTCAATGAGCAGTTCTTC. Translation: CSARELAGGLFNEQFF.

The chain recombines TRBV20-1 with TRBJ1-2; 9 nucleotides line up with TRBD1. V lost 2 bases to trimming and J lost 8 bases; unmatched junction nucleotides: 12. In germline, CDR1 is DFQATT, CDR2 SNEGSKA (reference sequence). The CDR3 covers 15 residues. The DNA of the CDR3 is TGCAGTGCTAGACTACAGGGGGCGCCGAGGGAAGGCTACACCTTC. Its protein product is CSARLQGAPREGYTF.

This clonotype has just a few counts. J is TRBJ2-5 and V is TRBV2; D call uncertain. V was pared by 2 bases and J by 4 bases, with 5 bases between. The CDR3 sequence is 12 residues long. Germline V gene data show CDR1 as SNHLY and CDR2 as FYNNEI. The chain's CDR3 is CASSEQPETQYF. CDR3 sequence (DNA): TGTGCCAGCAGTGAACAGCCAGAGACCCAGTACTTC.

The chain uses TRBV15 and TRBJ2-7, with TRBD2 matching 8 bases. CDR1 is LNHNV, CDR2 YYDKDF, per germline (reference sequence). The CDR3 is 14 amino acids. V lost 6 bases and J lost 6; bases outside the gene matches: 10. The CDR3 reads CATSAGGYALEQYF. In DNA, the CDR3 is TGTGCCACCAGTGCGGGGGGCTACGCTCTCGAGCAGTACTTC.

The chain combines TRBV7-2 with TRBJ2-1; 8 bases map to TRBD2. Germline lookup yields CDR1 SGHTA and CDR2 FQGNSA. The trim removed 5 bases at V and 7 bases at J, leaving 13 bases unmatched. The CDR3 spans 16 residues. The CDR3 DNA is TGTGCCAGCAGCAAAGGGCGCGGACTAGCATCAAATGAGCAGTTCTTC. It encodes CASSKGRGLASNEQFF.

This sequence joins TRBV10-1 and TRBJ2-1; D is unresolved. V was shortened by 2 bases and J by 6 bases, with 8 bases between the two germline ends. Per germline, CDR1 WNHNN and CDR2 SYGVQD (reference sequence). There are 13 residues in the CDR3. The CDR3 loop reads CASSEPASNEQFF. Written as DNA, the CDR3 is TGCGCCAGCAGTGAGCCTGCGTCCAATGAGCAGTTCTTC.

This clonotype occurred many times. The rearrangement uses TRBV9 and TRBJ2-3; perhaps TRBD2 as D (5 bases). Germline CDR1 reads SGDLS; CDR2 reads YYNGEE. V lost 2 bases to trimming and J lost 1 base, with 5 bases between them. This CDR3 is 13 amino acids long. CDR3 amino acids: CASSVRGTDTQYF. The DNA of the CDR3 is TGTGCCAGCAGCGTGAGGGGCACAGATACGCAGTATTTT. Full variable domain (rest looked up from reference TRBV9 and TRBJ2-3): DSGVTQTPKHLITATGQRVTLRCSPRSGDLSVYWYQQSLDQGLQFLIQYYNGEERAKGNILERFSAQQFPDLHSELNLSSLELGDSALYFCASSVRGTDTQYFGPGTRLTVL.

The chain employs TRBV5-1 and TRBJ1-2; D gene uncertain. The CDR3 loop spans 14 amino acids. Trimming left V 5 bases short and J 0 bases short, with 11 bases between. Germline values: CDR1 SGHRS, CDR2 YFSETQ. Here the CDR3 DNA reads TGCGCCAGCAGGGCAGGACCCACTAACTATGGCTACACCTTC. This gives the protein CASRAGPTNYGYTF.

This sequence joins TRBV7-9 and TRBJ1-5, with TRBD1 as a possible D gene (6 bases). The ends were cut back, 5 bases at V and 4 bases at J, with 12 bases in the middle. CDR1 SEHNR and CDR2 FQNEAQ come from the germline V gene (reference sequence). CDR3 length: 14 residues. The CDR3 is CASSPTGNNQPQHF. The CDR3 DNA sequence: TGTGCCAGCAGCCCGACAGGCAATAATCAGCCCCAGCATTTT.

As for this clonotype: At one boundary the junction diverges from the germline segment, which might be a read error. J is TRBJ2-5 and V is TRBV7-7; D is unclear. Germline V gene data show CDR1 as SSHAT and CDR2 as FNYEAQ (reference sequence). The CDR3 extends over 13 amino acids. The CDR3 sequence: CASSRHRQETQYF. The DNA for the CDR3 is TGTGCTAGCAGCCGACATCGACAAGAGACCCAGTACTTC.

This clonotype has a handful of counts. The gene calls are TRBV12-3 or TRBV12-4 and TRBJ2-3, with a weak D call TRBD1 (5 bases). V lost 6 bases and J 5 bases, leaving 15 bases between the germline ends. The CDR3 loop spans 14 amino acids. CDR3 loop: CASSRERQIDTQYF. CDR3 DNA sequence: TGTGCCAGCAGCCGCGAACGACAGATAGATACGCAGTATTTT.

This clonotype appeared a few times. The rearrangement joins TRBV2 to TRBJ1-1; 9 nucleotides align to TRBD1. This CDR3 contains 14 residues. In germline, CDR1 is SNHLY, CDR2 FYNNEI. The trim removed 8 bases at V and 3 bases at J, leaving 7 bases unmatched. The CDR3 loop is CASLWDRADTEAFF. CDR3 DNA: TGTGCCAGCCTGTGGGACAGGGCAGACACTGAAGCTTTCTTT.

This chain links TRBV4-2 with TRBJ2-1; D remains ambiguous. This CDR3 contains 13 residues. Trimming took off 3 bases at V and 12 bases at J, with 15 bases between the two ends. Germline values: CDR1 LGHNA, CDR2 YNFKEQ. The CDR3 sequence: CASSQPRSPRQFF. CDR3 DNA sequence: TGTGCCAGCAGCCAGCCTAGGTCCCCAAGGCAGTTCTTC.

In this sample, this clonotype turned up many times. J is TRBJ1-2 and V is TRBV5-1; D possibly corresponds to TRBD1 (6 bases). Germline CDR1 is SGHRS and CDR2 is YFSETQ. The CDR3 consists of 13 residues. V lost 0 bases, J lost 5 bases, and 8 bases lay in between. The CDR3 region is CASSLAGEYGYTF. CDR3 nucleotides: TGCGCCAGCAGCTTGGCAGGGGAATATGGCTACACCTTC. Looking up the rest from reference TRBV5-1 and TRBJ1-2 gives the full variable domain: KAGVTQTPRYLIKTRGQQVTLSCSPISGHRSVSWYQQTPGQGLQFLFEYFSETQRNKGNFPGRFSGRQFSNSRSEMNVSTLELGDSALYLCASSLAGEYGYTFGSGTRLTVV.

This clonotype was seen only a few times. The chain has TRBV5-6 and TRBJ1-2, with D hard to call. The CDR3 consists of 16 residues. V lost 1 base, J lost 0 bases, and 13 bases lay in between. Germline assignment: CDR1 SGHDT and CDR2 YYEEEE. Here the CDR3 reads CASSLLGVPSNYGYTF. The CDR3 region has the DNA TGTGCCAGCAGCTTGTTAGGTGTCCCCTCTAACTATGGCTACACCTTC.

In its sample, this clonotype was seen a few times. The J gene is TRBJ2-1, the V gene TRBV20-1; D is undetermined. CDR1 and CDR2 from the germline V gene are DFQATT and SNEGSKA (reference sequence). The ends were cut back, 3 bases at V and 9 bases at J, with 18 bases in the middle. The CDR3 totals 14 residues. The CDR3 reads CSARYGVAQAEQFF. The CDR3 DNA is TGCAGTGCTAGGTACGGAGTAGCTCAAGCTGAGCAGTTCTTC.

V gene TRBV10-3 combines with J gene TRBJ1-2; no firm D call. CDR1 ENHRY and CDR2 SYGVKD come from the germline V gene. The CDR3 loop spans 11 amino acids. V was trimmed by 4 bases and J by 3 bases, leaving 3 bases between them. The CDR3 DNA reads as TGTGCCATCAGTGGAGACTATGGCTACACCTTC. It specifies CAISGDYGYTF.

This clonotype was found many times. The V and J genes are TRBV19 and TRBJ1-5; 8 bases align to TRBD1. The V gene end was trimmed by 3 bases and the J gene end by 7 bases; junction bases not matched to a gene: 11. This CDR3 is built from 16 residues. CDR1 is LNHDA, CDR2 SQIVND, per germline (reference sequence). The CDR3 reads CASSIRDRTYGQPQHF. The CDR3 DNA is TGTGCCAGTAGTATCCGGGACAGGACGTATGGGCAGCCCCAGCATTTT.

The genes are TRBV6-2 or TRBV6-3 and TRBJ2-7; D possibly matches TRBD1 or TRBD2 (5 bases each). The V gene's germline CDR1 is MNHEY and CDR2 SVGEGT. The CDR3 length is 12 residues. V shed 10 bases and J shed 2 bases, with 12 bases lying between them. CDR3 loop: CATRDVAYEQYF. The CDR3 DNA reads as TGTGCCACCCGGGACGTAGCCTACGAGCAGTACTTC.